This is a list of T cell receptor beta chains from one sample in a study of blood T cell repertoires in COVID-19. Clones were read by immunoSEQ multiplex PCR, and TCRdb kept only the in-frame ones, dropping some. The repertoire holds approximately 240,000 clones, with roughly 80% as singletons. Sequencing was done on a sample of peripheral blood. These receptors were obtained from an elderly woman with active or convalescent COVID-19. CDR3s include the opening cysteine and the closing phenylalanine or tryptophan. The order of the fields is clone size, D gene, J gene, V gene, CDR3 DNA, CDR3 protein. D genes are given only for firm matches. For some rows the clone size is stated as once, few or many, or as a class when expanded; others skip it.

NA,NA,TRBJ1-5,TRBV18,TGTGCCAGCTCACCAGAGGCGCGGAGCAATCAGCCCCAGCATTTT,CASSPEARSNQPQHF
NA,TRBD1,TRBJ1-4,TRBV10-3,TGTGCCATCAGCACCGGGACAGGGGAAGGAAAACTGTTTTTT,CAISTGTGEGKLFF
NA,NA,TRBJ1-3,TRBV19,TGTGCCAGTAGAGAGACACGACCTGGAAACACCATATATTTT,CASRETRPGNTIYF
NA,NA,TRBJ1-6,TRBV4-1,TGCGCCAGCAGCCGAGGGTTTGGACAGTCCTATTCACCCCTCCACTTT,CASSRGFGQSYSPLHF
NA,TRBD1,TRBJ2-7,TRBV29-1,TGCAGCGTTGAAACCGGGACAGGGAAGGTGCAGTACTTC,CSVETGTGKVQYF
NA,TRBD1,TRBJ1-2,TRBV3-1/TRBV3-2,TGTGCCAGCAGCCAATTCGGGACAGGGGCCGGCTACACCTTC,CASSQFGTGAGYTF
NA,TRBD2,TRBJ2-7,TRBV6-6,TGTGCCAGCCGGGCGAGCGGGAGTAGGTACGAGCAGTACTTC,CASRASGSRYEQYF
NA,NA,TRBJ1-5,TRBV4-1,TGCGCCAGCAGCCAAGATCAGTCACAGGTGCAGCCCCAGCATTTT,CASSQDQSQVQPQHF
NA,TRBD1,TRBJ2-2,TRBV28,TGTGCCAGCAACACACGACAGGGGTCGATCGGGGAGCTGTTTTTT,CASNTRQGSIGELFF
NA,NA,TRBJ2-3,TRBV6-5,TGTGCCAGCACCTTCGGTTTCACAGATACGCAGTATTTT,CASTFGFTDTQYF
NA,NA,TRBJ1-2,TRBV10-3,TGTGCCATCAGTGGTGTTTGGGGGGATGGCTACACCTTC,CAISGVWGDGYTF
NA,NA,TRBJ1-5,TRBV6-5,TGTGCCAGCAGTTACTCGGGGGGGCCTAGCAATCAGCCCCAGCATTTT,CASSYSGGPSNQPQHF
few,NA,TRBJ1-5,TRBV6-1,TGTGCCAGCAGTGAAAATGAGGGAAACCAGCCCCAGCATTTT,CASSENEGNQPQHF
once,NA,TRBJ1-5,TRBV10-3,TGTGCCATCAGTGAAAGAGATCAGCCCCAGCATTTT,CAISERDQPQHF
NA,NA,TRBJ1-2,TRBV5-6,TGTGCCAGCAGCCCTAGTGCGGGCAGCCTTACCTATGGCTACACCTTC,CASSPSAGSLTYGYTF
NA,NA,TRBJ2-7,TRBV27,TGTGCCAGCAGTTTAATCGCGGAGGACGAGCAGTACTTC,CASSLIAEDEQYF
few,NA,TRBJ2-7,TRBV28,TGTGCCAGCGGGAGGGGGGGAGACTACGAGCAGTACTTC,CASGRGGDYEQYF
NA,TRBD1,TRBJ2-3,TRBV29-1,TGCAGCGCAGACAGGGAGAGCACAGATACGCAGTATTTT,CSADRESTDTQYF
NA,TRBD1,TRBJ1-4,TRBV28,TGTGCCAGCGGATTCGAGGGGGCAGATGAAAAACTGTTTTTT,CASGFEGADEKLFF
NA,TRBD1,TRBJ1-2,TRBV28,TGTGCCAGCAGTTCAGGACAGGGTGGTGGCTACACCTTC,CASSSGQGGGYTF
NA,NA,TRBJ1-1,TRBV29-1,TGCAGCGTGTGGCAGGGAGGGATAGGAACTGAAGCTTTCTTT,CSVWQGGIGTEAFF
few,TRBD2,TRBJ2-2,TRBV5-1,TGCGCCAGCAGCCCCGGAGCGGGAATGAACACCGGGGAGCTGTTTTTT,CASSPGAGMNTGELFF
NA,NA,TRBJ1-4,TRBV11-2,TGTGCCAGCAGCATTACCAGTTCACCGGAAAAACTGTTTTTT,CASSITSSPEKLFF
NA,TRBD1,TRBJ2-7,TRBV27,TGTGCCAGCAGCCTAGAGGGGGCTTACTCCTACGAGCAGTACTTC,CASSLEGAYSYEQYF
NA,NA,TRBJ1-5,TRBV5-1,TGCGCCAGCAGCCCCGGGGGGGGTGATCAGCCCCAGCATTTT,CASSPGGGDQPQHF
NA,NA,TRBJ1-2,TRBV28,TGTGCCAGCAGTCTCGGAGGGGTAGGGGACTATGGCTACACCTTC,CASSLGGVGDYGYTF
NA,NA,TRBJ1-5,TRBV27,TGTGCCAGCAGATCCTTGGGAGGGTTGGGCAATCAGCCCCAGCATTTT,CASRSLGGLGNQPQHF
NA,TRBD1,TRBJ2-7,TRBV30,TGTGCCTGGAGCAACAGGGGGTACGAGCAGTACTTC,CAWSNRGYEQYF
NA,NA,TRBJ2-1,TRBV24-1,TGTGCCACCAGTGTAGAAAGAGGCGGGAAGGCCTCAAATGAGCAGTTCTTC,CATSVERGGKASNEQFF
NA,TRBD2,TRBJ2-5,TRBV5-4,TGTGCCAGCAGCCCATCCGTGGCGGGGGGCCAAGAGACCCAGTACTTC,CASSPSVAGGQETQYF
NA,NA,TRBJ1-2,TRBV6-2/TRBV6-3,TGTGCCAGCAGTTATCAGCAGGGTTTACAAGGGACCTTC,CASSYQQGLQGTF
NA,TRBD1,TRBJ2-1,TRBV24-1,TGTGCCACCAGTCTGGGACAGGGCTTGAATGAGCAGTTCTTC,CATSLGQGLNEQFF
NA,NA,TRBJ1-5,TRBV7-2,TGTGCCAGCAGCTTAGGCAGGGTGGGCAATCAGCCCCAGCATTTT,CASSLGRVGNQPQHF
few,TRBD2,TRBJ2-5,TRBV11-2,TGTGCCAGCAGCTCCTATAGCGGGGGAGGCCAAGAGACCCAGTACTTC,CASSSYSGGGQETQYF
NA,TRBD2,TRBJ2-5,TRBV29-1,TGCAGCGTGACTAGCGGCCAAGAGACCCAGTACTTC,CSVTSGQETQYF
NA,TRBD2,TRBJ2-5,TRBV7-2,TGTGCCAGCAGCTTAGGTGTTCTAGCGGGAGTGGTGGAGACCCAGTACTTC,CASSLGVLAGVVETQYF
NA,NA,TRBJ1-2,TRBV3-1/TRBV3-2,TGTGCCAGCAGCCCCCTACAGGGTGACTACTATGGCTACACCTTC,CASSPLQGDYYGYTF
NA,NA,TRBJ1-1,TRBV5-4,TGTGCCAGCAGCCGTTCCGGGGGGACTGAAGCTTTCTTT,CASSRSGGTEAFF
few,TRBD1,TRBJ1-1,TRBV9,TGTGCCAGCAGCTCCCAGACAGGGGGTTTTAACACTGAAGCTTTCTTT,CASSSQTGGFNTEAFF
NA,NA,TRBJ2-3,TRBV10-3,TGTGCCATCAGCCCTAGCACAGATACGCAGTATTTT,CAISPSTDTQYF
NA,TRBD1,TRBJ1-2,TRBV7-2,TGTGCCAGCAGTTTCAACAAGGGGGCGTATGGCTACACCTTC,CASSFNKGAYGYTF
once,NA,TRBJ1-5,TRBV28,TGTGCCAGCAGTTTAATGGGGGGTAGCAATCAGCCCCAGCATTTT,CASSLMGGSNQPQHF
NA,NA,TRBJ1-6,TRBV6-5,TGTGCCAGCAGTCCCGGGACAAGGAATTCACCCCTCCACTTT,CASSPGTRNSPLHF
NA,NA,TRBJ1-4,TRBV6-5,TGTGCCAGCAGTCTTGCGGGGCATATAAGTGAAAAACTGTTTTTT,CASSLAGHISEKLFF
NA,TRBD2,TRBJ2-2,TRBV25-1,TGTGCCAGCAGTGACCCGAGCGGGGCCCTCGGGGAGCTGTTTTTT,CASSDPSGALGELFF
NA,TRBD1,TRBJ1-2,TRBV3-1/TRBV3-2,TGTGCCAGCAGCACTGCAGGGGGCCCATATGGCTACACCTTC,CASSTAGGPYGYTF
once,NA,TRBJ1-5,TRBV19,TGTGCCAGTAGGGGGACTCTGTCCGGGGGTAGCAATCAGCCCCAGCATTTT,CASRGTLSGGSNQPQHF
once,NA,TRBJ1-3,TRBV5-1,TGCGCCAGCAGCGAACAAGGGGCGTTTGGAAACACCATATATTTT,CASSEQGAFGNTIYF
NA,NA,TRBJ1-6,TRBV6-1,TGTGCCAGCAGTGAAGTCGGGGGTGTCGGTTCACCCCTCCACTTT,CASSEVGGVGSPLHF